Listed below are T cell receptor beta chains from one sample, sequenced in a study of OX40 agonist ivuxolimab in advanced cancers. Some clones are missing from TCRdb's copy, which holds only in-frame ones; the method was immunoSEQ multiplex PCR. The sample has around 97,000 clones, less than 85% seen once. The material was CD4+ or CD8+ T cells sorted from blood, obtained in a trial of the OX40 agonist ivuxolimab. Receptor source: an adult with an advanced solid tumor such as melanoma, head and neck, liver or kidney cancer. CDR3s include the opening cysteine and the closing phenylalanine or tryptophan. D genes are given only for firm matches. Clone size, where shown, is once, few, many, or a class for clones that have expanded.

>NA|TRBD2|TRBV11-2|TRBJ2-3
TGTGCCAGCGGGCGGAGACTAGCGGATACAGATACGCAGTATTTT
CASGRRLADTDTQYF
>NA|NA|TRBV5-1|TRBJ2-1
TGCGCCAGCAGCCCTGGACTAAGCTCCTACAATGAGCAGTTCTTC
CASSPGLSSYNEQFF
>NA|TRBD2|TRBV9|TRBJ2-7
TGTGCCAGCAGCGTTGACGCGGGGGGGCACGGGAGACTCTACGAGCAGTACTTC
CASSVDAGGHGRLYEQYF
>NA|NA|TRBV6-1|TRBJ1-5
TGTGCCAGCAGTGTGCCCGGACAGACCAATCAGCCCCAGCATTTT
CASSVPGQTNQPQHF
>NA|TRBD1|TRBV18|TRBJ2-7
TGTGCCAGCTCGCAAGTACCGGGACAGGGTAGCCCCGAGCAGTACTTC
CASSQVPGQGSPEQYF
>few|NA|TRBV27|TRBJ1-6
TGTGCCAGCAGTTTATTGAGTCGGGGAGAACCCCTTAATTCACCCCTCCACTTT
CASSLLSRGEPLNSPLHF
>few|TRBD2|TRBV7-2|TRBJ2-1
TGTGCCAGCAGCTTACGGTCGGGGGGGCGAAATGAGCAGTTCTTC
CASSLRSGGRNEQFF
>NA|NA|TRBV9|TRBJ2-5
TGTGCCAGCAGCGTAGAAGATGATTGGGGGACCCAGTACTTC
CASSVEDDWGTQYF
>NA|TRBD1|TRBV6-5|TRBJ1-1
TGTGCCAGCAGAAAAACGGGACAGGCGATCCCTGAAGCTTTCTTT
CASRKTGQAIPEAFF
>NA|TRBD1|TRBV6-6|TRBJ2-3
TGTGCCAGCAGCAAGACCCGGGACAGCCTTGATACGCAGTATTTT
CASSKTRDSLDTQYF
>NA|NA|TRBV6-5|TRBJ2-2
TGTGCCAGCAGTTCTACCGGGGAGCTGTTTTTT
CASSSTGELFF
>NA|NA|TRBV4-3|TRBJ2-7
TGCGCCAGCAGCCAAGCAGACACGGGTAACTACGAGCAGTACTTC
CASSQADTGNYEQYF
>NA|TRBD2|TRBV19|TRBJ2-1
TGTGCCAGTAGTATCATGACCGGGACTAGCGGGAGGTACAATGAGCAGTTCTTC
CASSIMTGTSGRYNEQFF
>NA|TRBD2|TRBV7-8|TRBJ2-7
TGTGCCAGCAACCTAGCGGGAGCCTCCTACGAGCAGTACTTC
CASNLAGASYEQYF
>NA|NA|TRBV7-9|TRBJ1-1
TGTGCCAGCAGCTTAGTGTTGCCGGCCAACACTGAAGCTTTCTTT
CASSLVLPANTEAFF
>NA|NA|TRBV7-3|TRBJ1-2
TGTGCCAGCAGCTTAGGATCGGGGTCCCTCCCCACCTTC
CASSLGSGSLPTF